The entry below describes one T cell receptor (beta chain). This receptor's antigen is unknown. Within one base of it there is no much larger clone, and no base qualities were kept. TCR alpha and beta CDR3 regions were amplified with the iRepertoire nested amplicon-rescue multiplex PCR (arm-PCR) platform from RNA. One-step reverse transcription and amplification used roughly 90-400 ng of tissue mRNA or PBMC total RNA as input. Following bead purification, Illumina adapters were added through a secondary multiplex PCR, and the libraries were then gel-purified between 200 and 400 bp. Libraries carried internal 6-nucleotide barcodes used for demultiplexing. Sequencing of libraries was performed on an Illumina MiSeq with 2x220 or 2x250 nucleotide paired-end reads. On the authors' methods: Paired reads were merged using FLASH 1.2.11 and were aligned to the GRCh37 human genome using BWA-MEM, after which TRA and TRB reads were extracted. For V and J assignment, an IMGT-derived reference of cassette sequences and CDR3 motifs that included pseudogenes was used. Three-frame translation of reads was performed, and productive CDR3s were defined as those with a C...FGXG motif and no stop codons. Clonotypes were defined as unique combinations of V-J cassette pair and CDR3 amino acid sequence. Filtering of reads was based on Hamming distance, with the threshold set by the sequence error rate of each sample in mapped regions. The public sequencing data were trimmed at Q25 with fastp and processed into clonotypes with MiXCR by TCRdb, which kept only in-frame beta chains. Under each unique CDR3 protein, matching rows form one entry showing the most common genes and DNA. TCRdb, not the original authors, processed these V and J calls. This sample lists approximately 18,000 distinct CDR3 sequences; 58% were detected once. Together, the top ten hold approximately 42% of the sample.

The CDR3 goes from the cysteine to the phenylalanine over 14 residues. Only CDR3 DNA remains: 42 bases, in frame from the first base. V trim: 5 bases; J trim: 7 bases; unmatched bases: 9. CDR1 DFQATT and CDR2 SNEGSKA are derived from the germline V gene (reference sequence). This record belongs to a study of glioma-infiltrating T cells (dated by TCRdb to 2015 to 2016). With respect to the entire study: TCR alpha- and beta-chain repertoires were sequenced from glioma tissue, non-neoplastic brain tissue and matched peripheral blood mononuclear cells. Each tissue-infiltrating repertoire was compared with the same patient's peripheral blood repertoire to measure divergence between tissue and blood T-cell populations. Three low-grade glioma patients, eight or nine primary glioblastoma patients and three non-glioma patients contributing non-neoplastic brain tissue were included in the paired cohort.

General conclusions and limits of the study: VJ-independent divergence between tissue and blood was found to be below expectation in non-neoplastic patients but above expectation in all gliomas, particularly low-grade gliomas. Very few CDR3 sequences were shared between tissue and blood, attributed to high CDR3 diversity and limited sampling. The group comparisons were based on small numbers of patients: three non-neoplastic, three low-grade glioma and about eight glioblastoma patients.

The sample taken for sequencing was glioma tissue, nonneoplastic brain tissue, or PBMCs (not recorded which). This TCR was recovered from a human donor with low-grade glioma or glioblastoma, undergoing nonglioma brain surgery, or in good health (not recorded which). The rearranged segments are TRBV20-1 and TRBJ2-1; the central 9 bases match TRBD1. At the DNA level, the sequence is TGCAGTGCTGGACAGGGGATATACGGGAATGAGCAGTTCTTC. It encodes CSAGQGIYGNEQFF.